The rows below give T cell receptor beta chains drawn from one sample of a study of CD8 T cells in ankylosing spondylitis. MiXCR was run by TCRdb on the 5' RACE reads, yielding one entry per CDR3 protein. The repertoire consists of around 440,000 distinct CDR3 sequences, with 15% to 20% occurring once and the leading ten covering approximately 0.97%. Sequenced: blood, either unsorted or a sorted T cell fraction (not recorded which). These receptors were obtained from a male donor with ankylosing spondylitis. The CDR3 runs from the conserved cysteine through the conserved F or W. D genes are given only for firm matches. Rows give clone size only sometimes, using once, few, many, or a class for an expanded clone.

j_gene,abundance,d_gene,v_gene,CDR3nt,CDR3aa
TRBJ1-5,few,.,TRBV7-9,TGTGCCAGCAGCACCCGAGGGGATCAGCCCCAGCATTTT,CASSTRGDQPQHF
TRBJ1-4,few,TRBD1,TRBV5-1,TGCGCCAGCAGCACACAGGGGGCGTATGATGAAAAACTGTTTTTT,CASSTQGAYDEKLFF
TRBJ1-1,.,.,TRBV6-1,TGTGCCAGCAGTGTGGTGGGTATGAACACTGAAGCTTTCTTT,CASSVVGMNTEAFF
TRBJ2-7,.,.,TRBV6-4,TGTGCCAGCAGTGACTTTAGGGTACCCCATTTCTTATACGAGCAGTACTTC,CASSDFRVPHFLYEQYF
TRBJ2-1,.,.,TRBV5-5,TGTGCCAGCAGCTTGGCGGGTCAACAACAATACAATACGCAGTTCTTC,CASSLAGQQQYNTQFF
TRBJ2-1,few,.,TRBV4-2,TGTGCCAGCGCCCTAAAGAGCGGTCTCTCCTACAATGAGCAGTTCTTC,CASALKSGLSYNEQFF
TRBJ1-2,.,TRBD1,TRBV3-1,TGTGCCAGCAGCCAGGGACAGGGGGTTGGCTACACCTTC,CASSQGQGVGYTF
TRBJ2-1,few,.,TRBV6-2/TRBV6-3,TGTGCCAGCAGCCCTACTCTGGGGGGATACAATGAGCAGTTCTTC,CASSPTLGGYNEQFF
TRBJ1-5,few,TRBD1,TRBV7-8,TGTGCCAGCAGCCAGACAGGGGATCAGCCCCAGCATTTT,CASSQTGDQPQHF
TRBJ1-2,few,.,TRBV6-5,TGTGCCAGCAGTTCAATCCCCCCTTATGGCTACACCTTC,CASSSIPPYGYTF
TRBJ1-5,.,.,TRBV7-9,TGTGCCAGCAGCTTGGGGGGGGCGCCTCAGCCCCAGCATTTT,CASSLGGAPQPQHF
TRBJ2-3,.,.,TRBV18,TGTGCCAGCTCACCAGGGACAATCACAGATACGCAGTATTTT,CASSPGTITDTQYF
TRBJ2-1,many,TRBD2,TRBV20-1,TGCAGTGCTAGAGGGCCAGTTAGCGGGAGGGCCGAGCCTAAGCAGTTCTTC,CSARGPVSGRAEPKQFF
TRBJ1-1,few,.,TRBV5-1,TGCGCCAGCAGCTTGGCCGTGGGGAACATGAACACTGAAGCTTTCTTT,CASSLAVGNMNTEAFF
TRBJ2-3,many,.,TRBV5-1,TGCGCCAGCAGCTCCGAACCGGGACCCACAGATACGCAGTATTTT,CASSSEPGPTDTQYF
TRBJ2-7,.,TRBD2,TRBV29-1,TGCAGCGTGGGGACTAGCGGGGCCTACGAGCAGTACTTC,CSVGTSGAYEQYF
TRBJ2-7,.,.,TRBV7-2,TGTGCCAGCAGCTTGGGGGTGGCCCCCTACGAGCAGTACTTC,CASSLGVAPYEQYF
TRBJ2-7,few,TRBD2,TRBV6-5,TGTGCCAGCAGTTCCCTAACCCGGGGAGGGGACTCCTACGAGCAGTACTTC,CASSSLTRGGDSYEQYF
TRBJ2-1,few,.,TRBV7-9,TGTGCCAGCAGCTTAGCCGTCGGACGAATGAACAATGAGCAGTTCTTC,CASSLAVGRMNNEQFF
TRBJ1-2,.,.,TRBV2,TGTGCCAGCAGTGAAACCTATCTCTCCTATGGCTACACCTTC,CASSETYLSYGYTF
TRBJ1-1,few,.,TRBV18,TGTGCCAGCTCACAGGCGGGGGGGGCCAACACTGAAGCTTTCTTT,CASSQAGGANTEAFF
TRBJ1-2,few,TRBD1,TRBV7-2,TGTGCCAGCAGCTTAGGGGACAGGACTCCTTCCTATGGCTACACCTTC,CASSLGDRTPSYGYTF
TRBJ2-7,.,TRBD1,TRBV6-1,TGTGCCAGCAGCCCTAGAACTTTAGCCGGGACAGGGGTCTACGAGCAGTACTTC,CASSPRTLAGTGVYEQYF
TRBJ1-6,.,.,TRBV6-1,TGTGCCAGTCGTCGGAATTCACCCCTCCACTTT,CASRRNSPLHF
TRBJ2-5,.,.,TRBV20-1,TGCAGTGCCCCAGGAGTTTTAAGGGAGACCCAGTACTTC,CSAPGVLRETQYF
TRBJ2-3,.,TRBD2,TRBV5-1,TGCGCCAGCAGCTTATTTCGACTAGCGGGGCCCACAGATACGCAGTATTTT,CASSLFRLAGPTDTQYF
TRBJ2-1,many,.,TRBV5-6,TGTGCCAGCAGCTCCCGGGAACGCTCCTACAATGAGCAGTTCTTC,CASSSRERSYNEQFF
TRBJ2-1,.,TRBD1,TRBV7-6,TGTGCCAGCAGCTCAAAGGGGACAGGGGTCTACAATGAGCAGTTCTTC,CASSSKGTGVYNEQFF
TRBJ1-6,once,.,TRBV28,TGTGCCAGCAGTTTGGTGGATCGGGATAATTCACCCCTCCACTTT,CASSLVDRDNSPLHF
TRBJ2-5,.,TRBD2,TRBV11-2,TGTGCCAGCAGCCGAGGTCGACTAGCGGGGATAATAAGAGAGACCCAGTACTTC,CASSRGRLAGIIRETQYF
TRBJ2-1,few,.,TRBV20-1,TGCAGTGCTAGAGAACCCGGGGTAAGCTCCTACAATGAGCAGTTCTTC,CSAREPGVSSYNEQFF
TRBJ1-3,.,.,TRBV20-1,TGCAGTGCAGCTACAAGGAGCTCTGGAAACACCATATATTTT,CSAATRSSGNTIYF
TRBJ2-3,few,.,TRBV7-3,TGTGCCAGCAGCTTAGGAAGTCCCAAAAGAGATACGCAGTATTTT,CASSLGSPKRDTQYF
TRBJ2-2,few,.,TRBV28,TGTGCCACCATTAACAGGGTGTCCGGGGAGCTGTTTTTT,CATINRVSGELFF
TRBJ2-3,few,TRBD2,TRBV5-1,TGCGCCAGCAGCTTGGAGGCTAGCGGTAGCACAGATACGCAGTATTTT,CASSLEASGSTDTQYF
TRBJ2-7,many,TRBD2,TRBV12-3/TRBV12-4,TGTGCCAGCAGGACCGGACTAGCGGGGCAGTACTTC,CASRTGLAGQYF
TRBJ1-5,.,.,TRBV6-5,TGTGCCAGCAGTTACTCAGGGGCTGGTCAGCCCCAGCATTTT,CASSYSGAGQPQHF